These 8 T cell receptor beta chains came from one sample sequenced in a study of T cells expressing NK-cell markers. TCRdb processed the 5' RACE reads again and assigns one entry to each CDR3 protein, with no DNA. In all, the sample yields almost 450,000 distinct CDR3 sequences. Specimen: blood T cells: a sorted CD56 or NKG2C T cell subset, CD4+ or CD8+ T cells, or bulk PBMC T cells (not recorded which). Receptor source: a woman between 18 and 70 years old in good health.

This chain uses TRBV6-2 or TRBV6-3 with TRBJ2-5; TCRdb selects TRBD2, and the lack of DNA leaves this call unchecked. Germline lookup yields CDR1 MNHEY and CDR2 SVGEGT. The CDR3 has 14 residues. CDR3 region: CASSSGGETETQYF.

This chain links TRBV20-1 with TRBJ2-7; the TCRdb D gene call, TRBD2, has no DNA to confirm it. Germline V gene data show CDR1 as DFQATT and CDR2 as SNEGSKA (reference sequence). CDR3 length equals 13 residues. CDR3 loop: CSAASGLSYEQYF.

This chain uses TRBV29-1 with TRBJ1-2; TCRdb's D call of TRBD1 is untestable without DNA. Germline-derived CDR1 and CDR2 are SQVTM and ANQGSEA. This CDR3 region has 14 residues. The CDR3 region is CSVEETRERNGYTF.

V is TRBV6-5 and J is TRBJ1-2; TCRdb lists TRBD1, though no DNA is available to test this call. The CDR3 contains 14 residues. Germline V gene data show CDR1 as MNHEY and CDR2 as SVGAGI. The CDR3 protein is CASSYSQGAGSYTF.

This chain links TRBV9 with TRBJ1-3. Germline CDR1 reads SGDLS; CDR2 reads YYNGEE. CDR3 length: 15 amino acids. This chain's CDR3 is CASSVEGGIGNTIYF. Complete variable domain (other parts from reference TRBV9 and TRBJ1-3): DSGVTQTPKHLITATGQRVTLRCSPRSGDLSVYWYQQSLDQGLQFLIQYYNGEERAKGNILERFSAQQFPDLHSELNLSSLELGDSALYFCASSVEGGIGNTIYFGEGSWLTVV.

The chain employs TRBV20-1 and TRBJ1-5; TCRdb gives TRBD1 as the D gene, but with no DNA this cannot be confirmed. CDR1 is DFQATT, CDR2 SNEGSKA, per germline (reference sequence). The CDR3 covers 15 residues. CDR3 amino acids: CSARVSVQGASNQHF.

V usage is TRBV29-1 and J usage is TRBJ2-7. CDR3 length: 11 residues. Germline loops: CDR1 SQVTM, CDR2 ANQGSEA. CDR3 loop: CSVGASYEQYF.

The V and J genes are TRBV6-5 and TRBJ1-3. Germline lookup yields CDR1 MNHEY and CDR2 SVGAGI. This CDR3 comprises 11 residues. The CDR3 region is CASSSAHTIYF.